This T cell receptor beta chain was captured in a study of blood T cell repertoires in COVID-19. The CDR3 has 15 residues. CDR1 is SEHNR and CDR2 is FQNEAQ in the germline V gene (reference sequence). V lost 5 bases to trimming and J lost 4 bases, with 17 bases between them. How the authors handled the data: For nucleated cells, counts were estimated from reference gene primer amplification. Assay used: immunoSEQ multiplex PCR; TCRdb lists only in-frame clones, some missing. V and J calls and clone size are those listed in that table; D and trimming were worked out from the DNA. Of tens of thousands of clones in the sample, 70% to 90% were seen once.

This chain links TRBV7-9 with TRBJ1-2; D is uncertain. The material sequenced was peripheral blood. The clonotype comes from an older woman with acute or convalescent COVID-19. The CDR3 nucleotides are TGTGCCAGCAGCCCGACCCAATCAGGAAGCTATGGCTACACCTTC. Its translation: CASSPTQSGSYGYTF. Variable domain in full (rest from reference TRBV7-9 and TRBJ1-2): DTGVSQNPRHKITKRGQNVTFRCDPISEHNRLYWYRQTLGQGPEFLTYFQNEAQLEKSRLLSDRFSAERPKGSFSTLEIQRTEQGDSAMYLCASSPTQSGSYGYTFGSGTRLTVV.